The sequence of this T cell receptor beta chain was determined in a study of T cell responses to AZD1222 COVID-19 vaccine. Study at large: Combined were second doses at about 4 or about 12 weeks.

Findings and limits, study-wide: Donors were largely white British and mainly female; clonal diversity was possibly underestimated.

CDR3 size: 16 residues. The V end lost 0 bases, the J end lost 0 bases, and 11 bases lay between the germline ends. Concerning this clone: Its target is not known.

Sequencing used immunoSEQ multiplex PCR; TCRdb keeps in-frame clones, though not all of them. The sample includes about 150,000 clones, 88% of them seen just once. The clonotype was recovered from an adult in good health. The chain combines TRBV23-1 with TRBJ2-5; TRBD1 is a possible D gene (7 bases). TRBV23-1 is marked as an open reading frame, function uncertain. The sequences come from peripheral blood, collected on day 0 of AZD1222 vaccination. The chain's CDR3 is CASSQSGRGDQETQYF. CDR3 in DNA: TGCGCCAGCAGTCAATCGGGCAGGGGGGACCAAGAGACCCAGTACTTC.